The 20 T cell receptor beta chains below all came from one sample that was sequenced in a study of blood T cell repertoires in COVID-19. Some clones are missing from TCRdb's copy, which holds only in-frame ones; the method was immunoSEQ multiplex PCR. The sample lists some 96,000 clones; 85% to 90% were seen once. The sequenced sample was peripheral blood. The receptor source for this set is a human donor in a cohort sampled during active COVID-19.

This clone has just one count. The chain joins TRBV2 to TRBJ1-6, with D perhaps matching TRBD1 (5 bases). The CDR3 spans 11 residues. V was shortened by 6 bases and J by 14 bases, with 11 bases between the two germline ends. CDR1 and CDR2 from the germline V gene are SNHLY and FYNNEI. The CDR3 spells CASRQGMALHF. The CDR3 coding sequence is TGTGCCAGCAGGCAGGGTATGGCCCTCCACTTT.

The J gene is TRBJ1-3, the V gene TRBV18, with a weak D call TRBD1 (5 bases). From germline, CDR1 is KGHSH and CDR2 LQKENI. CDR3 length: 16 residues. V was shortened by 1 base and J by 0 bases, with 10 bases between the two germline ends. The CDR3 is CASSPQGSSSGNTIYF. The CDR3 DNA sequence: TGTGCCAGCTCACCACAGGGGTCGAGCTCTGGAAACACCATATATTTT.

V usage is TRBV10-3 and J usage is TRBJ2-1; 11 bases line up with TRBD2. This CDR3 comprises 16 residues. Germline V lookup: CDR1 ENHRY, CDR2 SYGVKD. The V gene end was trimmed by 3 bases and the J gene end by 7 bases; junction bases not matched to a gene: 8. The CDR3 reads CAISDLGTSGINEQFF. The DNA for the CDR3 is TGTGCCATCAGTGACTTAGGGACTAGCGGAATTAATGAGCAGTTCTTC.

V gene TRBV5-1 combines with J gene TRBJ2-1; 8 nucleotides align to TRBD1. CDR3 length: 15 amino acids. Germline V gene sequence: CDR1 SGHRS, CDR2 YFSETQ. The V segment lost 0 bases and the J segment 6 bases; nucleotides outside the gene matches: 5. In DNA form, the CDR3 reads TGCGCCAGCAGCTTGGGTGGACAGGGCCCCAATGAGCAGTTCTTC. Translated: CASSLGGQGPNEQFF.

This chain links TRBV11-2 with TRBJ2-5, with 8 bases matching TRBD1. V shed 1 base and J 3 bases; nucleotides not matched to a gene: 7. This CDR3 has 16 amino acids. In germline, CDR1 is SGHAT, CDR2 FQNNGV. The CDR3 nucleotides read TGTGCCAGCAGCTTAGGCCAGGGGGCGATCGAAGAGACCCAGTACTTC. Protein sequence: CASSLGQGAIEETQYF.

The genes are TRBV6-2 or TRBV6-3 and TRBJ2-2; TRBD2 agrees at 15 bases. Germline V gene data show CDR1 as MNHEY and CDR2 as SVGEGT. The CDR3 spans 18 residues. V trimming: 2 bases; J trimming: 3 bases; junction bases outside the gene matches: 4. CDR3 coding DNA: TGTGCCAGCAGTTACCCCGGACTAGCGGGAGGGTACACCGGGGAGCTGTTTTTT. This sequence encodes CASSYPGLAGGYTGELFF.

The chain has TRBV6-6 and TRBJ1-5; D may be TRBD1 (6 bases). CDR3 length equals 14 residues. CDR1 MNHNY and CDR2 SVGAGI come from the germline V gene (reference sequence). The V end lost 5 bases, the J end lost 6 bases, and 14 bases lay between the germline ends. The CDR3 nucleotides read TGTGCCAGCAGTCCCGCAGGGGAGATTCAGCCCCAGCATTTT. Protein: CASSPAGEIQPQHF.

This chain joins TRBV10-2 and TRBJ2-1; D remains ambiguous. Trimming cost V 4 bases and J 3 bases, with 7 bases left between them. Germline V gene lookup returns CDR1 WSHSY and CDR2 SAAADI. This CDR3 contains 13 residues. CDR3: CASSVSDYNEQFF. CDR3 coding DNA: TGCGCCAGCAGTGTCAGTGACTACAATGAGCAGTTCTTC.

The gene calls are TRBV28 and TRBJ1-2, with 8 bases identical to TRBD1. CDR1 is MDHEN, CDR2 SYDVKM, per germline. The CDR3 extends over 17 amino acids. The V segment lost 2 bases and the J segment 4 bases; nucleotides outside the gene matches: 12. The CDR3 here is CASSLVGSGGTSYGYTF. The CDR3 nucleotides read TGTGCCAGCAGTTTAGTCGGGTCAGGGGGCACTAGCTATGGCTACACCTTC.

This clone was recorded only once. V is TRBV19 and J is TRBJ1-5, with 9 positions matching TRBD1. V was clipped by 8 bases and J by 3 bases; unmatched bases: 5. Looked up from germline, CDR1 is LNHDA and CDR2 is SQIVND (reference sequence). This CDR3 comprises 14 residues. In DNA, the CDR3 is TGTGCCAGTCGGGACAGGGCGATCAATCAGCCCCAGCATTTT. This codes for CASRDRAINQPQHF.

The gene calls are TRBV19 and TRBJ1-1; TRBD1 agrees at 7 bases. Germline V gene sequence: CDR1 LNHDA, CDR2 SQIVND (reference sequence). Germline trimming cut 3 bases from V and 1 base from J; bases unmatched to any gene: 5. The CDR3 extends over 15 amino acids. The chain's CDR3 is CASSIGGTANTEAFF. The CDR3 bases are TGTGCCAGTAGTATTGGTGGGACAGCGAACACTGAAGCTTTCTTT.

The chain recombines TRBV7-2 with TRBJ1-6; 10 bases line up with TRBD1. Trimming took 5 bases from V and 9 from J; bases not matched to a gene: 7. CDR1 SGHTA and CDR2 FQGNSA come from the germline V gene. The CDR3 contains 15 residues. The CDR3 coding sequence is TGTGCCAGCAGCCTTGGGACAGGGGCAGGTTCACCCCTCCACTTT. Translation gives CASSLGTGAGSPLHF.

This chain uses TRBV18 with TRBJ2-7; 12 bases align to TRBD2. The germline CDR1 and CDR2 sequences are KGHSH and LQKENI. V dropped 4 bases and J dropped 3; count of bases not matched to a gene: 7. CDR3 length: 16 amino acids. The CDR3 sequence: CASSRGTSGQIYEQYF. The CDR3 DNA reads TGTGCCAGCTCACGAGGGACTAGCGGGCAGATCTACGAGCAGTACTTC.

The chain carries TRBV29-1 and TRBJ2-1; D is perhaps TRBD1 (5 bases). This CDR3 contains 13 residues. Trimming shortened V by 4 bases and J by 7 bases, and 14 bases separated the two germline ends. Looked up from germline, CDR1 is SQVTM and CDR2 is ANQGSEA. CDR3 sequence (DNA): TGCAGCGTTGCGACCCCCAGGGTAAATGAGCAGTTCTTC. It yields the protein CSVATPRVNEQFF.

The chain links TRBV4-1 to TRBJ2-1; tentative D call: TRBD1 (5 bases). V was shortened by 0 bases and J by 9 bases, with 9 bases between the two germline ends. The CDR3 is 13 residues long. Germline-derived CDR1 and CDR2 are MGHRA and YSYEKL. CDR3 sequence: CASSQEAGSEQFF. The CDR3 DNA reads as TGCGCCAGCAGCCAAGAGGCAGGGTCTGAGCAGTTCTTC.

This chain uses TRBV27 with TRBJ2-1; D may be TRBD2 (5 bases). The CDR3 has 15 amino acids. Germline V gene lookup returns CDR1 MNHEY and CDR2 SMNVEV (reference sequence). V lost 5 bases and J lost 7, with 18 bases in between. The CDR3 bases are TGTGCCAGCAGTCTCCGGGCCAAGGAGGAAAATGAGCAGTTCTTC. This sequence encodes CASSLRAKEENEQFF.

The gene calls are TRBV18 and TRBJ1-4, with 9 bases aligning to TRBD1. Germline CDR1 KGHSH, CDR2 LQKENI. Trimming cost V 8 bases and J 8 bases; bases outside gene matches: 3. CDR3 length: 12 residues. The CDR3, as DNA: TGTGCCAGCAGGACAGGGGACGAAAAACTGTTTTTT. It specifies CASRTGDEKLFF.

V and J are TRBV2 and TRBJ1-5, with D maybe TRBD1 (6 bases). Trimming stripped 6 bases from V and 4 bases from J, with 13 bases between. CDR3 length equals 14 residues. Per the germline V gene, CDR1 is SNHLY and CDR2 is FYNNEI. The CDR3 DNA is TGTGCCAGCAGGGCCGGACAGAGTAATCAGCCCCAGCATTTT. Amino acid sequence: CASRAGQSNQPQHF.

The chain is built from TRBV29-1 and TRBJ2-7; D not certain. The V gene lost 6 bases and the J gene lost 4 bases, with 10 bases spanning the gap. The CDR3 runs 11 residues. CDR1 is SQVTM and CDR2 is ANQGSEA in the germline V gene. The CDR3 sequence is CSVSRDYEQYF. The CDR3 bases are TGCAGCGTCTCGCGAGATTACGAGCAGTACTTC.

The chain links TRBV6-5 to TRBJ1-1; no clear D gene. The CDR3 extends over 11 amino acids. Trimming pared 10 bases from V and 1 base from J, leaving 7 bases between. Germline V lookup: CDR1 MNHEY, CDR2 SVGAGI. CDR3 in amino acids: CAIRQNTEAFF. The CDR3, as DNA: TGTGCCATCCGACAGAACACTGAAGCTTTCTTT.